This T cell receptor beta chain is from a study of blood T cells in healthy people across ages. To note about this clonotype: Its target is not known.

With V trimmed by 0 bases and J by 6 bases, 6 bases remained unmatched. CDR1 is SGHTA, CDR2 FQGNSA, per germline. The CDR3 is 17 amino acids. Using a J-beta primer mix together with a sample-barcoded 5' primer, a second PCR was run for about 7 to 12 cycles. Each of the samples gave a minimum of 2.5 million paired-end reads that contained CDR3. In TCRdb, the 5' RACE reads were re-called with MiXCR into one record per CDR3 protein. The data show about 670,000 distinct CDR3 sequences, approximately 40% seen once. Study conclusions and caveats: Among T cells, TCR beta diversity per million cells dropped roughly linearly as age rose. Observed TCR beta diversity showed a strong correlation with the percentage of naive T cells as measured by flow cytometry. Estimates of total diversity, which came from one million sequenced T cells, were considered to be underestimates.

The chain links TRBV7-2 to TRBJ2-3; 13 nucleotides line up with TRBD2. This TCR came from a man at least 80 years old in good health. Sequencing used blood. This CDR3 is CASSLALLTSGGDTQYF. The CDR3 region has the DNA TGTGCCAGCAGCTTAGCTCTTCTGACTAGCGGGGGGGATACGCAGTATTTT.